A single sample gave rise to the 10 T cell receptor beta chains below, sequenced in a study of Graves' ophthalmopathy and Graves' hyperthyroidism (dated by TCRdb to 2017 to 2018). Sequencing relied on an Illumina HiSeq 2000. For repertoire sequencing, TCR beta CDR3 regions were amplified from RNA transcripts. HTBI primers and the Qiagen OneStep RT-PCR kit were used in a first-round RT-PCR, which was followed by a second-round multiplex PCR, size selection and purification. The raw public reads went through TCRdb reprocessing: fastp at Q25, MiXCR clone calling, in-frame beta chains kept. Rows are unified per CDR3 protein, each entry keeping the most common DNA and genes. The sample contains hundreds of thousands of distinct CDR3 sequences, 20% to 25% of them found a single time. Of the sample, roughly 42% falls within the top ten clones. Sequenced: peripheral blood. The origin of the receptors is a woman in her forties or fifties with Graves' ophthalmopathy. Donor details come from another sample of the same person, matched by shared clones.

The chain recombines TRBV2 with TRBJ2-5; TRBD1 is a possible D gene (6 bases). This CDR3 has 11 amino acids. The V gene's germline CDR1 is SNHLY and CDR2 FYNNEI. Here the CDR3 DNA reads TGTGGCTCGCAGGGGTCGGGGACCCAGTACTTC. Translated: CGSQGSGTQYF.

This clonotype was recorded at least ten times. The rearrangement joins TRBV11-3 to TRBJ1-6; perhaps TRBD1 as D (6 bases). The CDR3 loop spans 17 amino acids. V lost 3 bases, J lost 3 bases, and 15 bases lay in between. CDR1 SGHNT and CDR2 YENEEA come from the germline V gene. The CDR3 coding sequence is TGTGCCAGCAGCTTTCCCTGGGGGGCCAACTATAATTCACCCCTCCACTTT. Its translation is CASSFPWGANYNSPLHF.

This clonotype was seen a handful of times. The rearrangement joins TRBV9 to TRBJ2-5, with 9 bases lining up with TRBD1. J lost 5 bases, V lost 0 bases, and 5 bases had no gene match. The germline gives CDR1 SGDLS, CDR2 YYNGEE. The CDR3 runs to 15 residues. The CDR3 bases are TGTGCCAGCAGCGTAGATCCGGGACAGGGCGAGACCCAGTACTTC. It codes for CASSVDPGQGETQYF.

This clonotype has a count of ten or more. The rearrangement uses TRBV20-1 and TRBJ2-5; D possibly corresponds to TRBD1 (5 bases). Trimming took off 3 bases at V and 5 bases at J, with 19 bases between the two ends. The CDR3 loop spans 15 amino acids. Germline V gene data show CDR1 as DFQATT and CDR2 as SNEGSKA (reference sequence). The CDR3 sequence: CSASANLRGWETQYF. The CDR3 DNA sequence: TGCAGTGCTAGCGCTAATTTAAGGGGCTGGGAGACCCAGTACTTC.

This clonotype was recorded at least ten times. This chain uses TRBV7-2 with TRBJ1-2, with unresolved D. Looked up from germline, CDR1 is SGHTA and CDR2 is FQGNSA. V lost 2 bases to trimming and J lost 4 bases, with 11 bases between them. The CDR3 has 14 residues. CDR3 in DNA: TGTGCCAGCAGCTTATACGGGGAAGGCTATGGCTACACCTTC. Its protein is CASSLYGEGYGYTF.

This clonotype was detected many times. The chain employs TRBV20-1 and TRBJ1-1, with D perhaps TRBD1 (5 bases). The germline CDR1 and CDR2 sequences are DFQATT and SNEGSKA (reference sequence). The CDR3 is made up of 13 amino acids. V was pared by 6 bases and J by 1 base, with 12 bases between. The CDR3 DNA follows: TGCAGTGCCCCCTGGGGGGGGAACACTGAAGCTTTCTTT. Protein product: CSAPWGGNTEAFF.

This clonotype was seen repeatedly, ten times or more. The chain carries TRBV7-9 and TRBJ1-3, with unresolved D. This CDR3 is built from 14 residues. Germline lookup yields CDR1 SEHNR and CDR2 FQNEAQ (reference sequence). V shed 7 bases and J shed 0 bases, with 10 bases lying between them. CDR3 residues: CASNEWNSGNTIYF. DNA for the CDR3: TGTGCCAGCAACGAGTGGAACTCTGGAAACACCATATATTTT.

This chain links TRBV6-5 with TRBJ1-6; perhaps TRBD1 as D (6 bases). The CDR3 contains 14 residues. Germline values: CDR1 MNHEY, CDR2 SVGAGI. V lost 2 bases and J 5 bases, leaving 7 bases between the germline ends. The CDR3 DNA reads TGTGCCAGCAGTTACCGACAGGATAATTCACCCCTCCACTTT. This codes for CASSYRQDNSPLHF.

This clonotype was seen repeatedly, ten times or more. In nucleotides, the CDR3 is TGTGCCACCAGCAGAGTGGGACACTACCCGACCACCGGGGAGCTGTTTTTT. Translation gives CATSRVGHYPTTGELFF. The chain links TRBV15 to TRBJ2-2; a weak D match, TRBD1 (6 bases). CDR3 length: 17 residues. CDR1 is LNHNV, CDR2 YYDKDF, per germline (reference sequence). V was cut by 1 base and J by 4 bases, with 16 bases left in between.

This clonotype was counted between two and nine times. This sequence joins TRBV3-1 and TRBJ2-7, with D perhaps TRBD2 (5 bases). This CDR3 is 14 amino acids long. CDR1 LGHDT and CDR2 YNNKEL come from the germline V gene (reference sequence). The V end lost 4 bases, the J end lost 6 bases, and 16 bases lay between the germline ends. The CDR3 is CASSPTRGAGEQYF. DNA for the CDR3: TGTGCCAGCAGCCCCACCCGGGGAGCTGGCGAGCAGTACTTC.